A single sample gave rise to the 18 T cell receptor beta chains below, sequenced in a study of PD-1 blockade in mismatch repair-deficient tumors. The table came from immunoSEQ multiplex PCR; TCRdb's copy has only in-frame clones and leaves some out. The sample lists approximately 37,000 clones, about 88% occurring once. The source material was peripheral blood, sampled roughly 75 weeks after starting pembrolizumab. The receptors originated from an adult with mismatch repair-deficient cancer.

The chain carries TRBV6-5 and TRBJ2-7, with D unresolved. Germline CDR1 is MNHEY and CDR2 is SVGAGI. This CDR3 comprises 15 residues. V was cut by 4 bases and J by 1 base, with 14 bases left in between. The chain's CDR3 is CASSSPRARSYEQYF. CDR3 coding DNA: TGTGCCAGCAGTTCCCCGAGAGCGCGATCCTACGAGCAGTACTTC.

The chain joins TRBV7-3 to TRBJ2-1; TRBD2 aligns across 9 bases. CDR3 size: 14 residues. Germline V gene sequence: CDR1 SGHTA, CDR2 FQGTGA. V trimming: 8 bases; J trimming: 8 bases; junction bases outside the gene matches: 10. CDR3 sequence: CASGEAGGPDEQFF. CDR3 in DNA: TGTGCCAGCGGAGAGGCGGGAGGGCCAGATGAGCAGTTCTTC.

The rearrangement links TRBV18 to TRBJ1-2; D is possibly TRBD1 (5 bases). The V end was cut by 4 bases, the J end by 3 bases, with 18 bases between. Germline CDR1 KGHSH, CDR2 LQKENI. The CDR3 covers 16 residues. The CDR3 DNA follows: TGTGCCAGCTCACTAGAGGGGACCGGAGCGGACTATGGCTACACCTTC. Its protein is CASSLEGTGADYGYTF.

The chain carries TRBV9 and TRBJ2-2; D is uncertain. Germline V gives CDR1 SGDLS, CDR2 YYNGEE. The CDR3 is 15 amino acids. V was shortened by 2 bases and J by 4 bases, with 12 bases between the two germline ends. The CDR3 sequence: CASSVQTRITGELFF. In nucleotides, the CDR3 is TGTGCCAGCAGCGTTCAAACACGGATCACCGGGGAGCTGTTTTTT.

The V and J genes are TRBV12-5 and TRBJ1-2; no firm D call. CDR1 LGHNT and CDR2 FRNRAP come from the germline V gene. The CDR3 covers 19 residues. Trimming removed 6 bases from V and 0 bases from J, with 26 bases in between. CDR3 nucleotide sequence: TGTGCTAGTGGCAGGTCCCTTACAGAAACAATAAAAGCTAACTATGGCTACACCTTC. Residues: CASGRSLTETIKANYGYTF.

This rearrangement joins TRBV7-2 to TRBJ1-4, with D hard to call. V was trimmed by 1 base and J by 7 bases, leaving 4 bases between them. This CDR3 is built from 12 residues. Germline V gene lookup returns CDR1 SGHTA and CDR2 FQGNSA. The CDR3 coding sequence is TGTGCCAGCAGCTTAGATGTTGAAAAACTGTTTTTT. This sequence encodes CASSLDVEKLFF.

Written as DNA, the CDR3 is TGTGCCAGCAGCCCCTCGGGACAGAACACCGGGGAGCTGTTTTTT. Residues: CASSPSGQNTGELFF. The gene calls are TRBV6-4 and TRBJ2-2; perhaps TRBD1 as D (6 bases). V lost 6 bases to trimming and J lost 1 base, with 12 bases between them. In germline, CDR1 is MRHNA, CDR2 SNTAGT. The CDR3 is 15 residues long.

This clone appeared once. The chain is built from TRBV4-1 and TRBJ2-7, with TRBD2 matching over 11 bases. Germline CDR1 MGHRA, CDR2 YSYEKL. Trimming cost V 1 base and J 1 base; bases outside gene matches: 6. The CDR3 extends over 17 amino acids. The CDR3 DNA sequence: TGCGCCAGCAGCCAAGTTACCCTAGCGGGGGGATCCTACGAGCAGTACTTC. Translated, it gives CASSQVTLAGGSYEQYF.

The chain couples TRBV19 to TRBJ2-7, with D perhaps matching TRBD2 (6 bases). The length of the CDR3 is 15 residues. Looked up from germline, CDR1 is LNHDA and CDR2 is SQIVND (reference sequence). Trimming shortened V by 3 bases and J by 3 bases, and 15 bases separated the two germline ends. The chain's CDR3 is CASSIPGGRSYEQYF. CDR3 nucleotides: TGTGCCAGTAGTATCCCCGGGGGACGGAGCTACGAGCAGTACTTC.

About this clone itself: This specimen includes other DNA sequences encoding the same CDR3. The genes are TRBV18 and TRBJ1-2; TRBD1 aligns across 8 bases. Germline V gene sequence: CDR1 KGHSH, CDR2 LQKENI. The V gene end was trimmed by 3 bases and the J gene end by 7 bases; junction bases not matched to a gene: 4. The CDR3 has 13 amino acids. The CDR3, as DNA: TGTGCCAGCTCACCTGGACAGGGCGGTGGCTACACCTTC. Protein sequence: CASSPGQGGGYTF.

This clone turned up a few times. J is TRBJ2-7 and V is TRBV5-4; a possible D gene is TRBD2 (5 bases). Germline-derived CDR1 and CDR2 are SGHNT and YYREEE (reference sequence). Trimming took 4 bases from V and 5 from J, leaving 16 bases between them. The CDR3 spans 14 residues. CDR3 sequence reads: CASSPQPTRDEQYF. DNA for the CDR3: TGTGCCAGCAGCCCTCAACCTACGAGGGACGAGCAGTACTTC. Full variable domain (missing parts from reference TRBV5-4 and TRBJ2-7): ETGVTQSPTHLIKTRGQQVTLRCSSQSGHNTVSWYQQALGQGPQFIFQYYREEENGRGNFPPRFSGLQFPNYSSELNVNALELDDSALYLCASSPQPTRDEQYFGPGTRLTVT.

Only one count was recorded for this clone. The rearrangement uses TRBV19 and TRBJ2-3, with D possibly being TRBD1 or TRBD2 (6 bases each). Germline CDR1 and CDR2: LNHDA and SQIVND (reference sequence). V gave up 3 bases and J gave up 0 bases, with 7 bases separating them. This CDR3 comprises 14 residues. CDR3 bases: TGTGCCAGTAGTATCGGGGGCAGCACAGATACGCAGTATTTT. This translates into CASSIGGSTDTQYF.

V gene TRBV18 combines with J gene TRBJ1-2, with 9 bases lining up with TRBD1. The junction had 16 bases not matched to a gene; V was cut back by 4 bases and J by 7 bases. There are 17 residues in the CDR3. Germline V gene lookup returns CDR1 KGHSH and CDR2 LQKENI. CDR3 loop: CASSREKSGTGQVGYTF. The CDR3 DNA is TGTGCCAGCTCACGCGAAAAAAGCGGGACAGGGCAGGTTGGCTACACCTTC.

V is TRBV6-5 and J is TRBJ2-5, with D unclear. V was trimmed by 2 bases and J by 1 base, leaving 8 bases between them. The CDR3 spans 14 residues. Germline-derived CDR1 and CDR2 are MNHEY and SVGAGI. CDR3 sequence: CASSYRFPQETQYF. CDR3 bases: TGTGCCAGCAGTTACAGATTCCCCCAAGAGACCCAGTACTTC.

This chain links TRBV19 with TRBJ2-1; D not certain. The CDR3 covers 13 residues. Germline V gene data show CDR1 as LNHDA and CDR2 as SQIVND (reference sequence). V was trimmed by 1 base and J by 4 bases, leaving 5 bases between them. The CDR3 DNA sequence: TGTGCCAGTAGTATAGGTTTATACAATGAGCAGTTCTTC. Its protein product is CASSIGLYNEQFF.

This chain uses TRBV11-3 with TRBJ2-2; no clear D gene. Germline-derived CDR1 and CDR2 are SGHNT and YENEEA. V lost 3 bases to trimming and J lost 4 bases, with 9 bases between them. This CDR3 contains 14 residues. CDR3 nucleotide sequence: TGTGCCAGCAGCTTGGGTCCATTCACCGGGGAGCTGTTTTTT. Amino acids: CASSLGPFTGELFF.

The table lists this clone with a few counts. The chain employs TRBV6-5 and TRBJ1-2; D gene uncertain. Germline CDR1 is MNHEY and CDR2 is SVGAGI. The CDR3 sequence is 11 residues long. The V gene lost 4 bases and the J gene lost 7 bases, with 7 bases spanning the gap. The CDR3 loop reads CASSWTGGYTF. The DNA of the CDR3 is TGTGCCAGCAGTTGGACGGGTGGCTACACCTTC.

The chain carries TRBV9 and TRBJ2-3, with D unclear. The CDR3 spans 14 residues. CDR1 and CDR2 (germline): SGDLS, YYNGEE. V was trimmed by 3 bases and J by 0 bases, leaving 8 bases between them. CDR3 DNA: TGTGCCAGCAGCGGCAGATTAAGCACAGATACGCAGTATTTT. This translates into CASSGRLSTDTQYF.